These T cell receptor beta chains were read from a single sample in a study of blood T cell repertoires in COVID-19. The protocol was immunoSEQ multiplex PCR, while the TCRdb copy is restricted to in-frame clones and leaves out a portion. There are around 75,000 clones in the sample; more than 70% occur only once, and about 20% lies in the top ten. The sample comprised peripheral blood. Receptor source: a human donor in a cohort sampled during active COVID-19. Both conserved end residues are part of each CDR3. Fields, in order: D gene, V gene, J gene, clone size, CDR3 protein, CDR3 DNA. D genes are given only for firm matches. Size tells how often a clone was seen (once, few, many) or the class of an expanded clone, and some rows leave it out.

>NA|TRBV19|TRBJ2-2|NA
CASSITRLNTGELFF
TGTGCCAGTAGTATAACCCGACTGAACACCGGGGAGCTGTTTTTT
>NA|TRBV11-2|TRBJ1-1|once
CASSAMGQGETFF
TGTGCCAGCAGTGCTATGGGGCAGGGTGAGACTTTCTTT
>TRBD1|TRBV7-9|TRBJ2-7|NA
CASSSWDRGRDYEQYF
TGTGCCAGCAGCTCCTGGGACAGGGGGCGAGATTACGAGCAGTACTTC
>NA|TRBV21-1|TRBJ2-4|NA
CASSEGEGKIQYF
TGTGCCAGCAGCGAAGGGGAGGGTAAGATTCAGTACTTC
>NA|TRBV2|TRBJ2-1|NA
CASSETPWSYNEQFF
TGTGCCAGCAGTGAGACTCCGTGGTCCTACAATGAGCAGTTCTTC
>NA|TRBV7-2|TRBJ2-3|NA
CASSLWYGVTDTQYF
TGTGCCAGCAGCTTATGGTACGGGGTCACAGATACGCAGTATTTT
>NA|TRBV2|TRBJ1-1|NA
CASFSGYEAFF
TGTGCCAGCTTTTCAGGGTATGAAGCTTTCTTT
>NA|TRBV19|TRBJ2-3|NA
CASSMGAYTDTQYF
TGTGCCAGTAGTATGGGGGCATACACAGATACGCAGTATTTT
>NA|TRBV10-1|TRBJ2-3|NA
CASSESSDTQYF
TGCGCCAGCAGTGAGTCCTCAGATACGCAGTATTTT
>NA|TRBV5-1|TRBJ1-1|few
CASSLQIMNTEAFF
TGCGCCAGCAGCTTACAGATAATGAACACTGAAGCTTTCTTT
>TRBD2|TRBV18|TRBJ2-1|NA
CASSPLVAGVITNEQFF
TGTGCCAGCTCACCGCTTGTAGCGGGGGTGATTACAAATGAGCAGTTCTTC
>TRBD1|TRBV2|TRBJ2-6|NA
CASSGQGLGGANVLTF
TGTGCCAGCAGCGGACAGGGGCTGGGAGGGGCCAACGTCCTGACTTTC
>NA|TRBV2|TRBJ1-5|NA
CASSGGRGNQPQHF
TGTGCCAGCAGTGGTGGGCGAGGCAATCAGCCCCAGCATTTT
>TRBD1|TRBV10-3|TRBJ1-6|NA
CAISGDRVISPLHF
TGTGCCATCAGTGGGGACAGGGTTATTTCACCCCTCCACTTT
>NA|TRBV10-3|TRBJ1-4|NA
CAIRLGDTENEKLFF
TGTGCCATCAGGCTTGGGGACACGGAGAATGAAAAACTGTTTTTT
>NA|TRBV5-1|TRBJ2-1|NA
CAFCLGAYMNEQFF
TGCGCCTTTTGCCTAGGGGCATACATGAATGAGCAGTTCTTC
>NA|TRBV5-1|TRBJ1-1|once
CASSPDSYTEAFF
TGCGCCAGCAGCCCGGACTCATACACTGAAGCTTTCTTT
>NA|TRBV7-2|TRBJ2-3|NA
CASSLGAGPDTQYF
TGTGCCAGCAGCTTAGGTGCAGGGCCAGATACGCAGTATTTT
>TRBD1|TRBV18|TRBJ1-5|once
CASSPPGQGPNQPQHF
TGTGCCAGCTCACCACCGGGACAGGGACCCAATCAGCCCCAGCATTTT
>TRBD2|TRBV11-2|TRBJ2-3|NA
CASSLGGLAGTDTQYF
TGTGCCAGCAGCTTAGGGGGACTAGCGGGCACAGATACGCAGTATTTT
>NA|TRBV5-4|TRBJ2-5|NA
CASSLPGTESGPTQYF
TGTGCCAGCAGCTTACCCGGGACTGAGTCGGGCCCGACCCAGTACTTC
>NA|TRBV4-3|TRBJ2-5|NA
CASSQSPEGTRETQYF
TGCGCCAGCAGCCAAAGCCCGGAGGGGACCCGGGAGACCCAGTACTTC